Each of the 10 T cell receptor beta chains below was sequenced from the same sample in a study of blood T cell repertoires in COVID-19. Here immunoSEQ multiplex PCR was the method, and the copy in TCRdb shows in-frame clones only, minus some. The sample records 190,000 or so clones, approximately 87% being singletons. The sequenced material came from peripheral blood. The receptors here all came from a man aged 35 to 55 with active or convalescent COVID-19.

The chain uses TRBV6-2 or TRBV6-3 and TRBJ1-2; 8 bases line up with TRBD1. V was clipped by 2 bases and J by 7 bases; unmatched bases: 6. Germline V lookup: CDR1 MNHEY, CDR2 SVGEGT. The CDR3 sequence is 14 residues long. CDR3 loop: CASSYADRVGGYTF. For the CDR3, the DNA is TGTGCCAGCAGTTACGCGGACAGGGTCGGTGGCTACACCTTC.

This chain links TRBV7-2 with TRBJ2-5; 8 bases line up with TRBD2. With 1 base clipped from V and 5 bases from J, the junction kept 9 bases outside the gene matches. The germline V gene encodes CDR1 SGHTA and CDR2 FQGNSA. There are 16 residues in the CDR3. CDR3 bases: TGTGCCAGCAGCTTAGTCGGCGGGGGGATAAGGGAGACCCAGTACTTC. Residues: CASSLVGGGIRETQYF.

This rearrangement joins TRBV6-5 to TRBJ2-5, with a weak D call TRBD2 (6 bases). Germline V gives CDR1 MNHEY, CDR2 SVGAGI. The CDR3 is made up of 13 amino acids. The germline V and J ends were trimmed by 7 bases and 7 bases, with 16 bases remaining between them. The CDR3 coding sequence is TGTGCCAGCACCGTTGGGAGGTCAGGGACCCAGTACTTC. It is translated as CASTVGRSGTQYF.

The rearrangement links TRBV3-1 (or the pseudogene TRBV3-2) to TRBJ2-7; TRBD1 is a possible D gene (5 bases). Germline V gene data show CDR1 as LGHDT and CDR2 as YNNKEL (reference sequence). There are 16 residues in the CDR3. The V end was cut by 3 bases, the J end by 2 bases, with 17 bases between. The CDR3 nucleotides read TGTGCCAGCAGCCACCGCGTTGGGGCGGTGACCTACGAGCAGTACTTC. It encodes CASSHRVGAVTYEQYF.

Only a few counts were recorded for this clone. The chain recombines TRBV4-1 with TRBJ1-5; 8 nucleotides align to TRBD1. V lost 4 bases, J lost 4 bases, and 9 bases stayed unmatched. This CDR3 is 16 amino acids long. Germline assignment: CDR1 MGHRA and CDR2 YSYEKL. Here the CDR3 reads CASSLSGQARNQPQHF. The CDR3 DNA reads TGCGCCAGCAGCCTTTCGGGACAGGCGAGAAATCAGCCCCAGCATTTT.

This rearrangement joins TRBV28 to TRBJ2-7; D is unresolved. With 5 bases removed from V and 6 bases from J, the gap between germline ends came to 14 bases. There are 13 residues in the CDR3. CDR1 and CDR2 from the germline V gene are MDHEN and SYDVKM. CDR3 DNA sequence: TGTGCCAGCAGTCGAAATAGTTGGGCCGAGCAGTACTTC. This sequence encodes CASSRNSWAEQYF. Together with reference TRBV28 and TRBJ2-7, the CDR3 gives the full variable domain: DVKVTQSSRYLVKRTGEKVFLECVQDMDHENMFWYRQDPGLGLRLIYFSYDVKMKEKGDIPEGYSVSREKKERFSLILESASTNQTSMYLCASSRNSWAEQYFGPGTRLTVT.

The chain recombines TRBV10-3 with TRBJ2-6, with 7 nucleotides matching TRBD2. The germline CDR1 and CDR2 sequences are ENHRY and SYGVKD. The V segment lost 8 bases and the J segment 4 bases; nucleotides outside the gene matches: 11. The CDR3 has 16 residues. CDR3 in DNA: TGTGCCATCGGGGAGGGTAGAATGGGAGGGGCCAACGTCCTGACTTTC. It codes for CAIGEGRMGGANVLTF.

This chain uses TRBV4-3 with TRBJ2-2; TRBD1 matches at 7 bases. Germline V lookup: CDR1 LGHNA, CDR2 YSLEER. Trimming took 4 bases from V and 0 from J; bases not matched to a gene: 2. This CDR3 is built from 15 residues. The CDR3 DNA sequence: TGCGCCAGCAGCCGGGACAGACCGAACACCGGGGAGCTGTTTTTT. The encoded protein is CASSRDRPNTGELFF.

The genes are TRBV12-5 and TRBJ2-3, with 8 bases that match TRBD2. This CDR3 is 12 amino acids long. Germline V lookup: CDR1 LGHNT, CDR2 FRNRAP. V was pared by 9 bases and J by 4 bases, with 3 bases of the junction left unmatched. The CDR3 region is CASQREPDTQYF. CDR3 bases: TGTGCTAGCCAGCGGGAGCCAGATACGCAGTATTTT.

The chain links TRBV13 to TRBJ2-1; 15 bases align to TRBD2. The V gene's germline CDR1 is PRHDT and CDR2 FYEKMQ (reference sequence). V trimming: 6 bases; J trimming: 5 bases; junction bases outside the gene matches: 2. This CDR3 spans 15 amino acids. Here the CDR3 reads CASRRTSGGDNEQFF. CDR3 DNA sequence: TGTGCCAGCAGACGGACTAGCGGGGGGGACAATGAGCAGTTCTTC.